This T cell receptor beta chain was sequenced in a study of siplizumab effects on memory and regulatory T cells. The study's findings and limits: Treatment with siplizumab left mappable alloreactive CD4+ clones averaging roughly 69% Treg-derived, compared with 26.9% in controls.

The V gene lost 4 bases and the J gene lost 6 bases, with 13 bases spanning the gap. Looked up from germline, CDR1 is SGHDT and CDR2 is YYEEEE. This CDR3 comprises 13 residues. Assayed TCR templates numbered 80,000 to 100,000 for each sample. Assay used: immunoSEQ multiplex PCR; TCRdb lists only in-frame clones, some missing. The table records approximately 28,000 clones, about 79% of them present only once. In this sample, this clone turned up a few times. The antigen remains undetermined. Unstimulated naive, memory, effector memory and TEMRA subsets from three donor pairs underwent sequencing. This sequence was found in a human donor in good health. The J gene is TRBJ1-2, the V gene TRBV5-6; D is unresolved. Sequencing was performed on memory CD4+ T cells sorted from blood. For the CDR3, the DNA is TGTGCCAGCAGCCCCCTTGGGAGGAATGGCTACACCTTC. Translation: CASSPLGRNGYTF.